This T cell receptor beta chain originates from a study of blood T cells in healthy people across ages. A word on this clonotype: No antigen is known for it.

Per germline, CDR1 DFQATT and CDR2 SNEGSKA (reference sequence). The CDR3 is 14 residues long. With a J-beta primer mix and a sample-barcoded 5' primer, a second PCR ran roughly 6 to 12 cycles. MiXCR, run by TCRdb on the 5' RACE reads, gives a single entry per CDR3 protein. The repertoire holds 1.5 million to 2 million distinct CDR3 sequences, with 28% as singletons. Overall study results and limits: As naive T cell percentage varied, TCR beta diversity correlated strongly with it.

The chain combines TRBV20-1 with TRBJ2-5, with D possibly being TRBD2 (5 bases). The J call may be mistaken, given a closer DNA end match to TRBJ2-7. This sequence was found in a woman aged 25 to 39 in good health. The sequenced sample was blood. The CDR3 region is CSASPRGKSYEQYF. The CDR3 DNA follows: TGCAGTGCTAGCCCCCGGGGTAAAAGCTACGAGCAGTACTTC.